Presented here are 12 T cell receptor beta chains from one specimen sequenced in a study of blood T cell repertoires in COVID-19. Some clones are missing from TCRdb's copy, which holds only in-frame ones; the method was immunoSEQ multiplex PCR. The top ten hold approximately 8% of the sample, which has hundreds of thousands of clones, approximately 84% seen once. Sequenced: peripheral blood. These receptors all stem from a woman older than 75 with acute or convalescent COVID-19.

The rearrangement joins TRBV27 to TRBJ1-5; weak D call: TRBD1 (6 bases). This CDR3 region has 15 residues. Germline lookup yields CDR1 MNHEY and CDR2 SMNVEV (reference sequence). The V gene lost 5 bases and the J gene lost 4 bases, with 15 bases spanning the gap. CDR3 bases: TGTGCCAGCAGTCCCGGGACAAAGGCTAATCAGCCCCAGCATTTT. It is translated as CASSPGTKANQPQHF.

The rearrangement uses TRBV28 and TRBJ2-3, with D tentatively TRBD2 (6 bases). This CDR3 has 13 residues. With 8 bases removed from V and 4 bases from J, the gap between germline ends came to 13 bases. CDR1 is MDHEN and CDR2 is SYDVKM in the germline V gene. The CDR3 here is CASGEEGPDTQYF. CDR3 bases: TGTGCCAGCGGGGAGGAGGGCCCAGATACGCAGTATTTT. The variable domain in full, completed from reference TRBV28 and TRBJ2-3, reads DVKVTQSSRYLVKRTGEKVFLECVQDMDHENMFWYRQDPGLGLRLIYFSYDVKMKEKGDIPEGYSVSREKKERFSLILESASTNQTSMYLCASGEEGPDTQYFGPGTRLTVL.

The chain employs TRBV30 and TRBJ1-2; D call uncertain. The V end lost 0 bases, the J end lost 7 bases, and 12 bases lay between the germline ends. The CDR3 sequence is 13 residues long. The germline CDR1 and CDR2 sequences are GTSNPN and SVGIG (reference sequence). This chain's CDR3 is CAWSVQFLVGYTF. The CDR3, as DNA: TGTGCCTGGAGTGTACAGTTTTTGGTTGGCTACACCTTC. Looking up the rest from reference TRBV30 and TRBJ1-2 gives the full variable domain: SQTIHQWPATLVQPVGSPLSLECTVEGTSNPNLYWYRQAAGRGLQLLFYSVGIGQISSEVPQNLSASRPQDRQFILSSKKLLLSDSGFYLCAWSVQFLVGYTFGSGTRLTVV.

V and J are TRBV7-3 and TRBJ2-7; D call uncertain. The CDR3 sequence is 15 residues long. Trimming left V 2 bases short and J 7 bases short, with 18 bases between. CDR1 is SGHTA, CDR2 FQGTGA, per germline. The CDR3, as DNA: TGTGCCAGCAGCTTAGACAAATTATCTGTACGAGAGCAGTACTTC. Translated: CASSLDKLSVREQYF.

V is TRBV3-1 (or the pseudogene TRBV3-2) and J is TRBJ1-2, with 11 nucleotides matching TRBD1. V was pared by 4 bases and J by 4 bases, with 5 bases of the junction left unmatched. The CDR3 contains 15 residues. Germline CDR1 and CDR2: LGHDT and YNNKEL (reference sequence). DNA for the CDR3: TGTGCCAGCAGCCCGGGACAGGGGGAAGGCTATGGCTACACCTTC. It specifies CASSPGQGEGYGYTF.

CDR3 sequence (DNA): TGCAGTGCTATTGATAGCGGGACTAGCACAGATACGCAGTATTTT. This translates into CSAIDSGTSTDTQYF. V gene TRBV20-1 combines with J gene TRBJ2-3, with TRBD2 identical over 8 bases. V was clipped by 4 bases and J by 0 bases; unmatched bases: 6. CDR3 length equals 15 residues. CDR1 DFQATT and CDR2 SNEGSKA come from the germline V gene (reference sequence).

This clone showed up just once. The rearrangement links TRBV2 to TRBJ2-3, with TRBD2 matching over 13 bases. Germline assignment: CDR1 SNHLY and CDR2 FYNNEI. The CDR3 spans 15 residues. Losses at the gene ends were 5 bases for V and 4 bases for J; bases not matched to a gene: 3. The CDR3 bases are TGTGCCAGCAGTCAACTAGCGGGAGGGTCAGATACGCAGTATTTT. This encodes CASSQLAGGSDTQYF.

The chain joins TRBV25-1 to TRBJ1-2, with 7 bases fitting TRBD1. The V segment lost 7 bases and the J segment 8 bases; nucleotides outside the gene matches: 16. The germline gives CDR1 MGHDK, CDR2 SYGVNS. CDR3 length equals 15 residues. The CDR3 here is CASTPGGGQVLGYTF. For the CDR3, the DNA is TGTGCCAGCACCCCCGGAGGGGGCCAGGTCCTGGGCTACACCTTC.

V gene TRBV2 combines with J gene TRBJ2-1; TRBD2 is a possible D gene (5 bases). The length of the CDR3 is 13 residues. Trimming pared 6 bases from V and 2 bases from J, leaving 8 bases between. Germline loops: CDR1 SNHLY, CDR2 FYNNEI. The CDR3 region has the DNA TGTGCCAGCAGCGCGACTACCTACAATGAGCAGTTCTTC. Protein sequence: CASSATTYNEQFF.

V and J are TRBV28 and TRBJ2-7; 7 bases fit TRBD1. Trimming at V came to 5 bases and at J to 6 bases, leaving 13 bases not matched to a gene. This CDR3 has 15 amino acids. Germline V lookup: CDR1 MDHEN, CDR2 SYDVKM. The chain's CDR3 is CASSRQTGSFPEQYF. The CDR3 nucleotides read TGTGCCAGCAGTCGACAGACAGGGTCTTTTCCCGAGCAGTACTTC.

Sample share makes this clone large. The chain combines TRBV19 with TRBJ2-3; TRBD1 is a possible D gene (6 bases). The CDR3 runs 14 residues. Germline V lookup: CDR1 LNHDA, CDR2 SQIVND (reference sequence). V was shortened by 4 bases and J by 3 bases, with 11 bases between the two germline ends. The CDR3 DNA reads as TGTGCCAGTAGTACGGTCCAGGGGACAGATACGCAGTATTTT. This translates into CASSTVQGTDTQYF. The full variable domain, completed using reference TRBV19 and TRBJ2-3, is DGGITQSPKYLFRKEGQNVTLSCEQNLNHDAMYWYRQDPGQGLRLIYYSQIVNDFQKGDIAEGYSVSREKKESFPLTVTSAQKNPTAFYLCASSTVQGTDTQYFGPGTRLTVL.

The gene calls are TRBV3-1 (or the pseudogene TRBV3-2) and TRBJ2-6; 7 nucleotides agree with TRBD1. Germline CDR1 is LGHDT and CDR2 is YNNKEL (reference sequence). The CDR3 has 19 residues. With 0 bases clipped from V and 0 bases from J, the junction kept 8 bases outside the gene matches. CDR3 nucleotide sequence: TGTGCCAGCAGCCAAGAGTGGGACAGAGCTTTCTCTGGGGCCAACGTCCTGACTTTC. This codes for CASSQEWDRAFSGANVLTF.